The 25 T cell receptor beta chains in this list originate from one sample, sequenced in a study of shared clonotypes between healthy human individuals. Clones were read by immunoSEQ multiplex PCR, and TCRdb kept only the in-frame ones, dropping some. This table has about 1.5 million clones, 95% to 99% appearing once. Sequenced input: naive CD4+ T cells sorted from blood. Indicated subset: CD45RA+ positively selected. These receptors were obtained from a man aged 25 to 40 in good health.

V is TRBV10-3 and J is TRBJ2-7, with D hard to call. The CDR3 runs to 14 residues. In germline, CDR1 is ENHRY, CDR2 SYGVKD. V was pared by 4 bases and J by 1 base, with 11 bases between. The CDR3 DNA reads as TGTGCCATCAGTGCTACAGACAAGTCCTACGAGCAGTACTTC. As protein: CAISATDKSYEQYF.

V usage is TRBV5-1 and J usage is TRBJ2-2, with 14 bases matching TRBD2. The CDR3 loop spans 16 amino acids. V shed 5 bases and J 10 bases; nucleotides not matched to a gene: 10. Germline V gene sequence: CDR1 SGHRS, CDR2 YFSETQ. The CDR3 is CASRAPGLAGEEELFF. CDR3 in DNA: TGCGCCAGCAGGGCGCCGGGACTAGCGGGAGAGGAGGAGCTGTTTTTT. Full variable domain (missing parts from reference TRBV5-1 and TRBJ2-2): KAGVTQTPRYLIKTRGQQVTLSCSPISGHRSVSWYQQTPGQGLQFLFEYFSETQRNKGNFPGRFSGRQFSNSRSEMNVSTLELGDSALYLCASRAPGLAGEEELFFGEGSRLTVL.

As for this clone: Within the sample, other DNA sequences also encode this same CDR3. The CDR3 sequence is CASSFYNQPQHF. The CDR3 coding sequence is TGTGCCAGCAGTTTCTACAATCAGCCCCAGCATTTT. The chain joins TRBV28 to TRBJ1-5; D unresolved. CDR1 MDHEN and CDR2 SYDVKM come from the germline V gene. The CDR3 loop spans 12 amino acids. V lost 3 bases and J lost 3, with 3 bases in between.

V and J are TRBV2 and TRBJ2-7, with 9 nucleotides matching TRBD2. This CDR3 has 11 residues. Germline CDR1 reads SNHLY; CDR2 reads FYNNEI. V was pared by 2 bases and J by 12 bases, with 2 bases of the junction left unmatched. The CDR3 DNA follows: TGTGCCAGCAGTGAACTAGCGGGAATGTACTTC. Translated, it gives CASSELAGMYF.

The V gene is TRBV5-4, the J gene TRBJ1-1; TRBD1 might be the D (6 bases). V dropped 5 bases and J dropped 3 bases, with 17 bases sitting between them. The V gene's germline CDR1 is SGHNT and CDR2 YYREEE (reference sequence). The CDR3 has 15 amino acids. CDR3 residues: CASRPGQNGDTEAFF. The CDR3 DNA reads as TGTGCCAGCAGACCTGGACAGAACGGGGACACTGAAGCTTTCTTT.

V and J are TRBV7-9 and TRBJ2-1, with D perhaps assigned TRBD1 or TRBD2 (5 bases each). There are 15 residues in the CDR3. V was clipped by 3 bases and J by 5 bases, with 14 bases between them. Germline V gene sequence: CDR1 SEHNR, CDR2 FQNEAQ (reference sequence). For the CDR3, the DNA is TGTGCCAGCAGCTTCATCGGGACCGGGCACAATGAGCAGTTCTTC. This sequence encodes CASSFIGTGHNEQFF.

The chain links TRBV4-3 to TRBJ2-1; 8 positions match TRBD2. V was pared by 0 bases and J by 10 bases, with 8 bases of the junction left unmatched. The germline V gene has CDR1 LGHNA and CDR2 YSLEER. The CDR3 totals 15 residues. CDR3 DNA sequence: TGCGCCAGCAGCCAAGATGGGGGACTAGTATTAGAGCAGTTCTTC. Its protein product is CASSQDGGLVLEQFF.

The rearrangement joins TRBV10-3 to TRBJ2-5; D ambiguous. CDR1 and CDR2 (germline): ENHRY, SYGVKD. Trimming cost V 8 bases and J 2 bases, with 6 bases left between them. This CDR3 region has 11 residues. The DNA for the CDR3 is TGTGCCATCGGGTCACAAGAGACCCAGTACTTC. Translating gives CAIGSQETQYF.

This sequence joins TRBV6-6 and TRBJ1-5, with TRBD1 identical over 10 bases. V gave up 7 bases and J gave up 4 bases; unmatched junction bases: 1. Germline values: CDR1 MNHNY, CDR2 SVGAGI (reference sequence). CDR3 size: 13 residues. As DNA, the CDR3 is TGTGCCAGCAAGGACAGGGGGAATCAGCCCCAGCATTTT. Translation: CASKDRGNQPQHF.

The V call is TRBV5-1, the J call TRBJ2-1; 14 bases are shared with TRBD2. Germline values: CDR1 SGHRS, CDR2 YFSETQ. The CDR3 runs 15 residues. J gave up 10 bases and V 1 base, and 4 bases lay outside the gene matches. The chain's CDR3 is CASSLTGLAGVEQFF. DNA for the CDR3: TGCGCCAGCAGCTTGACGGGACTAGCGGGAGTCGAGCAGTTCTTC.

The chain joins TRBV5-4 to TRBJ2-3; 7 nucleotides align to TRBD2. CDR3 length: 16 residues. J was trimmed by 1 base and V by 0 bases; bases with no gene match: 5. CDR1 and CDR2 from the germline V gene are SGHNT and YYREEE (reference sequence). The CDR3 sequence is CASSLANRGGTDTQYF. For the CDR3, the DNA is TGTGCCAGCAGCTTGGCGAATCGGGGGGGCACAGATACGCAGTATTTT.

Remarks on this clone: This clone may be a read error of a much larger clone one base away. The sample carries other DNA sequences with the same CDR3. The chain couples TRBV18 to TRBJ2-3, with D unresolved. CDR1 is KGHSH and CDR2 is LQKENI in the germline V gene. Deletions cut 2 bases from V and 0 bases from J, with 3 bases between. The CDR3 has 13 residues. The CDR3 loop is CASSPASTDTQYF. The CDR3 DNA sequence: TGTGCCAGCTCACCAGCCAGCACAGATACGCAGTATTTT. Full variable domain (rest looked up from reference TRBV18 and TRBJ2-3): NAGVMQNPRHLVRRRGQEARLRCSPMKGHSHVYWYRQLPEEGLKFMVYLQKENIIDESGMPKERFSAEFPKEGPSILRIQQVVRGDSAAYFCASSPASTDTQYFGPGTRLTVL.

For the CDR3, the DNA is TGTGCCAGTAGCTCCGGGACTAGCGGGAGGAAGGGAGATACGCAGTATTTT. Translation gives CASSSGTSGRKGDTQYF. This chain connects TRBV19 to TRBJ2-3; 15 nucleotides agree with TRBD2. The V gene end was trimmed by 6 bases and the J gene end by 5 bases; junction bases not matched to a gene: 9. The CDR3 is 17 residues long. The germline CDR1 and CDR2 sequences are LNHDA and SQIVND (reference sequence).

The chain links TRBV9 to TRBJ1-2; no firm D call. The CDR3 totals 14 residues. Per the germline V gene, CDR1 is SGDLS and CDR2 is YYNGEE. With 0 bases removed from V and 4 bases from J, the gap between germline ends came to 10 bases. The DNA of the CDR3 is TGTGCCAGCAGCGTAGATGTGGTGCCCTATGGCTACACCTTC. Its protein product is CASSVDVVPYGYTF.

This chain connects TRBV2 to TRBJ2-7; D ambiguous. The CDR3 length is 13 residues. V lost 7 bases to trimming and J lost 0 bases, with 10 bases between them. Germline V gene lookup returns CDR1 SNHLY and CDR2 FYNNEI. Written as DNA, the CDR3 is TGTGCCAGCAACCCTAGGAACTCCTACGAGCAGTACTTC. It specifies CASNPRNSYEQYF.

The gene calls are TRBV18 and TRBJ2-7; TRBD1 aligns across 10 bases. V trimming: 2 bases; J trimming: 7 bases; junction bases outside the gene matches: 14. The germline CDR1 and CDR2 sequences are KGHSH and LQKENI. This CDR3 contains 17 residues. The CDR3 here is CASSPEGGTGVSEEQYF. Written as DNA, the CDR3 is TGTGCCAGCTCACCAGAAGGTGGGACAGGGGTATCTGAAGAGCAGTACTTC.

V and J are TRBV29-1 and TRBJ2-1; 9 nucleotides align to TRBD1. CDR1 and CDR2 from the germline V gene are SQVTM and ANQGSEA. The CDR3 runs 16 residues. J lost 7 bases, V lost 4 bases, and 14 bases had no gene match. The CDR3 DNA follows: TGCAGCGTTGCCATAAATACAGGGGGCTCGTGGAATGAGCAGTTCTTC. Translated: CSVAINTGGSWNEQFF.

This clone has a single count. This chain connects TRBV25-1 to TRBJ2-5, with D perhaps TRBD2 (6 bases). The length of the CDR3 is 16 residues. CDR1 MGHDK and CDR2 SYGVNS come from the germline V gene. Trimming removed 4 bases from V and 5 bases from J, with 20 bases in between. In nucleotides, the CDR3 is TGTGCCAGCAGTGGAGTCGGTAGCGGTCCGTGGGAGACCCAGTACTTC. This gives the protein CASSGVGSGPWETQYF.

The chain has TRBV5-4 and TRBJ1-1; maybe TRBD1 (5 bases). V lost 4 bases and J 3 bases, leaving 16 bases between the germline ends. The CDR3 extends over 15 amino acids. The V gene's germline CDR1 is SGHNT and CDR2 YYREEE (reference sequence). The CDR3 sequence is CASSADSFADTEAFF. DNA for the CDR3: TGTGCCAGCAGCGCCGACAGTTTTGCAGACACTGAAGCTTTCTTT.

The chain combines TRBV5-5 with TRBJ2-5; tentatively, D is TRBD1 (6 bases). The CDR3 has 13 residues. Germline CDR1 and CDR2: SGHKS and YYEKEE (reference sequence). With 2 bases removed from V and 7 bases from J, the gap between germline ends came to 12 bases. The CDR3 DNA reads TGTGCCAGCAGCTTAACAGGGCTGGGGACCCAGTACTTC. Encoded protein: CASSLTGLGTQYF.

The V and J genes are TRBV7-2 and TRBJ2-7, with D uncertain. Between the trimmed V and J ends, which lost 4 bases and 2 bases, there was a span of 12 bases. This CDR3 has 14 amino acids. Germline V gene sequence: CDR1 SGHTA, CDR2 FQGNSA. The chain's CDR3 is CASSSQHGPYEQYF. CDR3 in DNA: TGTGCCAGCAGCTCTCAACATGGCCCCTACGAGCAGTACTTC. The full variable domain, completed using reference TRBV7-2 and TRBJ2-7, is GAGVSQSPSNKVTEKGKDVELRCDPISGHTALYWYRQSLGQGLEFLIYFQGNSAPDKSGLPSDRFSAERTGGSVSTLTIQRTQQEDSAVYLCASSSQHGPYEQYFGPGTRLTVT.

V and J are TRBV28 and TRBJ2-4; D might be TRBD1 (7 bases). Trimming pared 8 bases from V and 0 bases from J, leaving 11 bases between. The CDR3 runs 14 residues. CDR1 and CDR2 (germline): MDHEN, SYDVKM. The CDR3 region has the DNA TGTGCCAGCGCGGGACAGCGAGCCAAAAACATTCAGTACTTC. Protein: CASAGQRAKNIQYF.

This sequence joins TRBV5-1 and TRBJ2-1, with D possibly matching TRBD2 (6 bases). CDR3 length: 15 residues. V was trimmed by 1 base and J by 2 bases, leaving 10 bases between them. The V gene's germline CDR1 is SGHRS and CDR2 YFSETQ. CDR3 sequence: CASSLRRDPYNEQFF. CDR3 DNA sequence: TGCGCCAGCAGCTTGAGGAGGGATCCCTACAATGAGCAGTTCTTC.

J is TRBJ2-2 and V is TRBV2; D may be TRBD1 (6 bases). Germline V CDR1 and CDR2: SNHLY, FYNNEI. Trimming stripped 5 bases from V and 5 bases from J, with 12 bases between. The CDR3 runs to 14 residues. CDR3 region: CASSPQGETGELFF. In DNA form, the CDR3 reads TGTGCCAGCAGTCCACAGGGAGAAACCGGGGAGCTGTTTTTT.

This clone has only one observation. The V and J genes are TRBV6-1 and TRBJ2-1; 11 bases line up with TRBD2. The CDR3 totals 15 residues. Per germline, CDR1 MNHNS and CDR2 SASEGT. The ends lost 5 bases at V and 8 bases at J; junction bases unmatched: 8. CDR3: CASSSTSGRIYEQFF. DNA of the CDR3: TGTGCCAGCAGTTCAACTAGCGGGAGAATCTATGAGCAGTTCTTC.